Below, 14 T cell receptor beta chains from the same sample are listed, as sequenced in a study of regulatory T cells in long-lasting Graves disease. Researchers made TCR beta libraries by using iRepertoire HTBI primers and running Arm-PCR on CDR3 regions. TCRdb redid the calling of the multiplex PCR reads with MiXCR, one entry per CDR3 protein. The sample consists of about 310,000 distinct CDR3 sequences, over 15% of them appearing once. Specified time point: newly diagnosed GD, antithyroid drugs for less than 3 months. PBMC RNA served as the TCR library source. The sequencing here drew on peripheral blood mononuclear cells (PBMCs), taken at new diagnosis, from a patient treated with antithyroid drugs. The source of these receptors is a female donor with Graves disease.

A word on this clonotype: A far larger clone is only one base removed, so a read error is likely. The V call is TRBV9, the J call TRBJ2-3; the match to TRBD2 covers 13 bases. Per germline, CDR1 SGDLS and CDR2 YYNGEE. After removal of 4 bases from V and 5 bases from J, the junction contained 10 bases not matched to a gene. There are 17 residues in the CDR3. The CDR3 loop reads CASSPLIGLAGEDTQYF. The CDR3 coding sequence is TGTGCCAGCAGCCCCTTAATTGGACTAGCGGGGGAAGATACGCAGTATTTT.

Turning to this clonotype: With only one base between it and a far larger clone, this is likely a read error. This chain links TRBV7-2 with TRBJ2-1; the D is unclear. The CDR3 covers 14 residues. Trimming took off 4 bases at V and 10 bases at J, with 17 bases between the two ends. Per the germline V gene, CDR1 is SGHTA and CDR2 is FQGNSA. The CDR3 region is CASSSPQASYEQFF. CDR3 sequence (DNA): TGTGCCAGCAGCTCCCCGCAGGCCTCCTACGAGCAGTTCTTC. The full variable domain, completed using reference TRBV7-2 and TRBJ2-1, is GAGVSQSPSNKVTEKGKDVELRCDPISGHTALYWYRQSLGQGLEFLIYFQGNSAPDKSGLPSDRFSAERTGGSVSTLTIQRTQQEDSAVYLCASSSPQASYEQFFGPGTRLTVL.

Many counts were recorded for this clonotype. The genes are TRBV20-1 and TRBJ2-2, with 8 nucleotides matching TRBD1. V gave up 2 bases and J gave up 6 bases; unmatched junction bases: 11. There are 16 residues in the CDR3. Germline CDR1 DFQATT, CDR2 SNEGSKA (reference sequence). The CDR3 protein is CSARPISGTGPGELFF. The CDR3 nucleotides read TGCAGTGCTAGACCCATTTCCGGGACAGGTCCCGGGGAGCTGTTTTTT.

This clonotype turned up a few times. This chain joins TRBV18 and TRBJ1-6, with D perhaps matching TRBD1 (6 bases). Germline V gene data show CDR1 as KGHSH and CDR2 as LQKENI. This CDR3 region has 16 residues. Trimming stripped 3 bases from V and 5 bases from J, with 14 bases between. This chain's CDR3 is CASSPAGGLNNSPLHF. In DNA form, the CDR3 reads TGTGCCAGCTCACCCGCGGGGGGCCTAAATAATTCACCCCTCCACTTT. The variable domain in full, completed from reference TRBV18 and TRBJ1-6, reads NAGVMQNPRHLVRRRGQEARLRCSPMKGHSHVYWYRQLPEEGLKFMVYLQKENIIDESGMPKERFSAEFPKEGPSILRIQQVVRGDSAAYFCASSPAGGLNNSPLHFGNGTRLTVT.

This clonotype has at least ten counts. This chain connects TRBV2 to TRBJ2-5; D may correspond to TRBD1 or TRBD2 (7 bases each). Germline V lookup: CDR1 SNHLY, CDR2 FYNNEI. Trimming pared 7 bases from V and 2 bases from J, leaving 11 bases between. This CDR3 has 13 residues. The CDR3 nucleotides are TGTGCCAGCATGCAGGGGGGGCAAGAGACCCAGTACTTC. Translated: CASMQGGQETQYF. Full variable domain (missing parts from reference TRBV2 and TRBJ2-5): EPEVTQTPSHQVTQMGQEVILRCVPISNHLYFYWYRQILGQKVEFLVSFYNNEISEKSEIFDDQFSVERPDGSNFTLKIRSTKLEDSAMYFCASMQGGQETQYFGPGTRLLVL.

The chain uses TRBV7-9 and TRBJ2-3, with D perhaps matching TRBD1 or TRBD2 (6 bases each). The CDR3 has 17 amino acids. The V gene's germline CDR1 is SEHNR and CDR2 FQNEAQ (reference sequence). V was cut by 5 bases and J by 1 base, with 19 bases left in between. This CDR3 reads CASSPFGGGAGTDTQYF. The CDR3 region has the DNA TGTGCCAGCAGCCCGTTCGGGGGCGGCGCCGGCACAGATACGCAGTATTTT.

The chain has TRBV2 and TRBJ2-5; 7 nucleotides match TRBD1. V dropped 5 bases and J dropped 5; count of bases not matched to a gene: 5. Germline V gene data show CDR1 as SNHLY and CDR2 as FYNNEI. The CDR3 is 13 amino acids. CDR3 sequence reads: CASSSTGWETQYF. CDR3 nucleotides: TGTGCCAGCAGTTCGACAGGGTGGGAGACCCAGTACTTC. The full variable domain, with the rest looked up from reference TRBV2 and TRBJ2-5, is EPEVTQTPSHQVTQMGQEVILRCVPISNHLYFYWYRQILGQKVEFLVSFYNNEISEKSEIFDDQFSVERPDGSNFTLKIRSTKLEDSAMYFCASSSTGWETQYFGPGTRLLVL.

This clonotype occurred a few times. CDR3 region: CASSRDSINYGYTF. In nucleotides, the CDR3 is TGTGCCAGCAGTCGGGACAGCATTAACTATGGCTACACCTTC. The J gene is TRBJ1-2, the V gene TRBV6-1; 7 bases are a match to TRBD1. Germline V CDR1 and CDR2: MNHNS, SASEGT. V lost 5 bases, J lost 1 base, and 4 bases stayed unmatched. The CDR3 is made up of 14 amino acids.

This clonotype was detected many times. The chain couples TRBV19 to TRBJ2-1; 10 positions match TRBD2. J was trimmed by 9 bases and V by 5 bases; bases with no gene match: 13. Germline values: CDR1 LNHDA, CDR2 SQIVND (reference sequence). CDR3 length equals 16 residues. The CDR3 DNA follows: TGTGCCAGTAGTTCGAAGCCCCTAGCGGGAGTGGGTGAGCAGTTCTTC. Its protein is CASSSKPLAGVGEQFF. The whole variable domain, filled in from reference TRBV19 and TRBJ2-1, reads DGGITQSPKYLFRKEGQNVTLSCEQNLNHDAMYWYRQDPGQGLRLIYYSQIVNDFQKGDIAEGYSVSREKKESFPLTVTSAQKNPTAFYLCASSSKPLAGVGEQFFGPGTRLTVL.

This clonotype was seen many times. The V gene is TRBV27, the J gene TRBJ1-1; TRBD1 might be the D (5 bases). Per the germline V gene, CDR1 is MNHEY and CDR2 is SMNVEV (reference sequence). CDR3 length equals 15 residues. V gave up 3 bases and J gave up 0 bases, with 11 bases separating them. The CDR3 DNA reads TGTGCCAGCAGTTTCGGGGGGGGGGTGAACACTGAAGCTTTCTTT. As protein: CASSFGGGVNTEAFF.

This clonotype was counted ten times or more. CDR3 protein: CASSLTAAGVNTGELFF. The CDR3 DNA follows: TGTGCCAGCAGTTTAACCGCAGCGGGAGTGAACACCGGGGAGCTGTTTTTT. V gene TRBV28 combines with J gene TRBJ2-2; the match to TRBD2 covers 8 bases. The germline gives CDR1 MDHEN, CDR2 SYDVKM. The J segment lost 1 base and the V segment lost 2 bases, leaving 6 bases of the junction unmatched. There are 17 residues in the CDR3.

This clonotype was picked up many times. V gene TRBV29-1 combines with J gene TRBJ2-5; no definite D call. The CDR3 consists of 13 residues. Germline CDR1 and CDR2: SQVTM and ANQGSEA. V shed 6 bases and J shed 7 bases, with 18 bases lying between them. The CDR3 DNA sequence: TGCAGCGTAGCATGGCGCCTCACGGGGACCCAGTACTTC. Amino acids: CSVAWRLTGTQYF.

This clonotype was detected ten times or more. The rearrangement uses TRBV11-2 and TRBJ1-5; 9 bases match TRBD1. Germline V gives CDR1 SGHAT, CDR2 FQNNGV. The CDR3 runs 15 residues. With 0 bases clipped from V and 7 bases from J, the junction kept 4 bases outside the gene matches. CDR3: CASSLDGTGRQPQHF. The DNA for the CDR3 is TGTGCCAGCAGCTTAGATGGGACAGGGCGGCAGCCCCAGCATTTT. Supplemented by reference TRBV11-2 and TRBJ1-5, the full variable domain reads EAGVAQSPRYKIIEKRQSVAFWCNPISGHATLYWYQQILGQGPKLLIQFQNNGVVDDSQLPKDRFSAERLKGVDSTLKIQPAKLEDSAVYLCASSLDGTGRQPQHFGDGTRLSIL.

This clonotype showed up many times. The J gene is TRBJ1-3, the V gene TRBV28; 7 nucleotides line up with TRBD1. Germline V lookup: CDR1 MDHEN, CDR2 SYDVKM. This CDR3 is 14 amino acids long. The ends lost 11 bases at V and 0 bases at J; junction bases unmatched: 7. CDR3 residues: CASSQGGSGNTIYF. The DNA of the CDR3 is TGTGCCTCGTCCCAGGGGGGCTCTGGAAACACCATATATTTT. Full variable domain (outside the CDR3, taken from reference TRBV28 and TRBJ1-3): DVKVTQSSRYLVKRTGEKVFLECVQDMDHENMFWYRQDPGLGLRLIYFSYDVKMKEKGDIPEGYSVSREKKERFSLILESASTNQTSMYLCASSQGGSGNTIYFGEGSWLTVV.